A selection of T cell receptor beta chains follows, all from one sample in a study of blood T cell repertoires in COVID-19. TCRdb's table, derived via immunoSEQ multiplex PCR, lists solely in-frame clones and lacks some. The repertoire holds a few hundred thousand clones, with 80% to 95% as singletons. Sequencing was performed on PBMCs or T cells enriched from blood (not recorded which). The receptor set was obtained from a woman aged 40 to 55 who had been exposed to COVID-19. Each CDR3 is given with its conserved first and last residue. The D gene is left open where the match is weak. Clone sizes are given selectively: once, few, many, or a class where the clone is expanded.

j_call,d_call,v_call,clone_size,cdr3_nt,cdr3_aa
TRBJ2-5,TRBD2,TRBV5-4,.,TGTGCCAGCAGCTTGGTAGCGGGAGGCCTCACACAAGAGACCCAGTACTTC,CASSLVAGGLTQETQYF
TRBJ2-1,TRBD2,TRBV5-1,once,TGCGCCAGCAGTTCAAGCGGGGGGAGCTCCTACAATGAGCAGTTCTTC,CASSSSGGSSYNEQFF
TRBJ1-2,TRBD1,TRBV6-1,.,TGTGCCAGCAGTGAGGGGCAGGGGGTATATGGCTACACCTTC,CASSEGQGVYGYTF
TRBJ2-1,TRBD1,TRBV9,.,TGTGCCAGCAGCGTATCAGGGGGTGGCTACAATGAGCAGTTCTTC,CASSVSGGGYNEQFF
TRBJ2-1,TRBD2,TRBV4-3,.,TGCGCCAGCAGCCAAGATTCCCGGGGGACTAGCTCCTACAATGAGCAGTTCTTC,CASSQDSRGTSSYNEQFF
TRBJ1-4,.,TRBV7-9,.,TGTGCCAGCAGCCTAACGCTAAAACTGTTTTTT,CASSLTLKLFF
TRBJ1-1,TRBD1,TRBV5-4,few,TGTGCCAGCAGCCGGGACAGGGGCTCCCCTGAAGCTTTCTTT,CASSRDRGSPEAFF
TRBJ1-5,.,TRBV6-1,.,TGTGCCAGCAGTGAATCTTCAGGGGATCAGCCCCAGCATTTT,CASSESSGDQPQHF
TRBJ2-5,.,TRBV5-4,.,TGTGCCAGCAGCTTTCAGGAGACCCAGTACTTC,CASSFQETQYF
TRBJ2-1,TRBD2,TRBV3-1/TRBV3-2,.,TGTGCCAGCAGCCACCATACTAGCGGGGGGGCCAATGAGCAGTTCTTC,CASSHHTSGGANEQFF
TRBJ1-5,.,TRBV9,.,TGTGCCAGCAGCGTGGAAGGGGACAATCAGCCCCAGCATTTT,CASSVEGDNQPQHF
TRBJ1-2,TRBD1,TRBV30,.,TGTGCCTGGAGTATCGCAGGGGGCGCATCTTGGTATGGCTACACCTTC,CAWSIAGGASWYGYTF
TRBJ1-1,TRBD1,TRBV5-8,.,TGTGCCAGCAGCACGGGGGACAGTCCCATGAACACTGAAGCTTTCTTT,CASSTGDSPMNTEAFF
TRBJ2-1,.,TRBV7-6,.,TGTGCCAGCAGCTCCCGTTCGGGTGGGCGGGGGCCGAATTCCTACAATGAGCAGTTCTTC,CASSSRSGGRGPNSYNEQFF
TRBJ2-3,TRBD2,TRBV7-3,.,TGTGCCAGCAGCTTAACGGGACTAGCCACAGATACGCAGTATTTT,CASSLTGLATDTQYF
TRBJ1-1,.,TRBV7-2,.,TGTGCCAGCACAATTCCCGGGAACACTGAAGCTTTCTTT,CASTIPGNTEAFF
TRBJ2-1,TRBD2,TRBV13,.,TGTGCCAGCAGCTCGATTGCCTCTAGCGGGAGGGCCTATGAGCAGTTCTTC,CASSSIASSGRAYEQFF
TRBJ2-5,.,TRBV5-1,.,TGCGCCAGCAGCTACGGACTAAGGGAGACCCAGTACTTC,CASSYGLRETQYF
TRBJ2-1,TRBD1,TRBV30,.,TGTGCCTGGGACAGGGGTTCCTACAATGAGCAGTTCTTC,CAWDRGSYNEQFF
TRBJ2-7,.,TRBV30,.,TGTGCCTGCTTCGGGGTGACCTACGAGCAGTACTTC,CACFGVTYEQYF
TRBJ1-5,TRBD1,TRBV27,.,TGTGCCAGCAGTTTAAGGACAGGGCGGGCCAATCAGCCCCAGCATTTT,CASSLRTGRANQPQHF
TRBJ1-1,TRBD1,TRBV5-4,.,TGTGCCAGCAGCTTGGGGGGACAGGGGGTATACAACACTGAAGCTTTCTTT,CASSLGGQGVYNTEAFF
TRBJ1-6,.,TRBV11-3,.,TGTGCCAGCAGCTTAGTCGGACACCAAACAAGTAATTCACCCCTCCACTTT,CASSLVGHQTSNSPLHF
TRBJ1-1,TRBD1,TRBV19,.,TGTGCCAGTAGTATAACAGGGGTTTTATTCGGTGGAGACAACACTGAAGCTTTCTTT,CASSITGVLFGGDNTEAFF
TRBJ1-5,TRBD1,TRBV30,.,TGTGCCGTTTCAGGCAGGGGGGATAGCAATCAGCCCCAGCATTTT,CAVSGRGDSNQPQHF
TRBJ1-3,TRBD1,TRBV6-5,.,TGTGCCAGCCACGACAGGGGAAGGTCTGGAAACACCATATATTTT,CASHDRGRSGNTIYF
TRBJ1-2,TRBD1,TRBV3-1/TRBV3-2,once,TGTGCCAGCAGCCCGACAGGGTACTATGGCTACACCTTC,CASSPTGYYGYTF
TRBJ1-2,TRBD1,TRBV18,.,TGTGCCAGCTCACTCCGGGACAGGGCCTATGGCTACACCTTC,CASSLRDRAYGYTF
TRBJ2-7,TRBD2,TRBV5-1,.,TGCGCCAGCAGCTTGGTAGCGGGAGGGCCAGGCGAGCAGTACTTC,CASSLVAGGPGEQYF
TRBJ1-6,.,TRBV19,.,TGTGCCAGTAGTATGGGGCCCCGGAGGGATGGTTCACCCCTCCACTTT,CASSMGPRRDGSPLHF
TRBJ2-7,.,TRBV9,.,TGTGCCAGCAGCGTAGGGGCGGGCTCTGCTTACGAGCAGTACTTC,CASSVGAGSAYEQYF
TRBJ1-3,.,TRBV30,.,TGTGCCTGGAAGATCGACACCTCTGGAAACACCATATATTTT,CAWKIDTSGNTIYF
TRBJ1-1,TRBD1,TRBV19,.,TGTGCCAGTAGTATTCTTCCGATGGGGACAGGGGCTCCCACTGAAGCTTTCTTT,CASSILPMGTGAPTEAFF
TRBJ1-5,TRBD1,TRBV3-1/TRBV3-2,.,TGTGCCAGCAGCCAAGGGACAGGGGGACAGCCCCAGCATTTT,CASSQGTGGQPQHF
TRBJ2-6,.,TRBV11-3,.,TGTGCCAGCACCAAAATGACAGGGACTGGCTCTGGGGCCAACGTCCTGACTTTC,CASTKMTGTGSGANVLTF
TRBJ1-2,.,TRBV27,once,TGTGCCAGCACCAGGCGTGCAGATAGGGGTGGCTACACCTTC,CASTRRADRGGYTF
TRBJ2-7,.,TRBV12-3/TRBV12-4,.,TGTGCCAGCTCCCGGGACGGGGGTTACGAGCAGTACTTC,CASSRDGGYEQYF
TRBJ1-2,.,TRBV30,.,TGTGCCTGGCAATCTCAGGGCAACTATGGCTACACCTTC,CAWQSQGNYGYTF
TRBJ2-2,TRBD2,TRBV6-1,.,TGTGCCAGCAGTGACCAGCGGGAGCACACCGGGGAGCTGTTTTTT,CASSDQREHTGELFF
TRBJ1-5,.,TRBV5-1,.,TGCGCCAGCAGGGGGGACAACAATCAGCCCCAGCATTTT,CASRGDNNQPQHF
TRBJ2-7,.,TRBV6-2/TRBV6-3,few,TGTGCCAGCAGTCTAACCTACGAGCAGTACTTC,CASSLTYEQYF